The clone carrying this T cell receptor beta chain was recorded many times. The antigen remains unidentified. These data originate in a study of Graves' ophthalmopathy and Graves' hyperthyroidism. About the research overall: Peripheral blood sampling occurred at initial diagnosis, before any treatment. Study-wide findings and caveats: Using a 13-signature model, the authors split ophthalmopathy from stable hyperthyroidism, with under 90% sensitivity and approximately 80% specificity. Blood was where most expanded thyroid clonotypes above 0.001 frequency also turned up.

CDR3 regions of TCR beta were amplified from RNA transcripts. RT-PCR was first run with HTBI primers, then multiplex PCR in a second round. TCRdb itself ran the multiplex PCR reads through MiXCR, one entry per CDR3 protein. The table has 350,000 to 450,000 distinct CDR3 sequences, about a sixth seen once. V was shortened by 6 bases and J by 2 bases, with 20 bases between the two germline ends. The CDR3 consists of 16 residues. The study excluded patients with other autoimmune diseases, uncontrolled infections, pregnancy or lactation. This chain joins TRBV6-7 and TRBJ2-7; possibly TRBD1 or TRBD2 for D (5 bases each). TRBV6-7 is an open reading frame whose function is uncertain. This receptor was obtained from a woman aged 18-30 years with Graves' ophthalmopathy. Material: peripheral blood. The CDR3 DNA follows: TGTGCCAGCAGGAAAAGGGACCTTATATACACCTACGAGCAGTACTTC. Translating gives CASRKRDLIYTYEQYF.